This T cell receptor (beta chain) was observed in a study of blood T cells in healthy people across ages. Overall study results and limits: Among T cells, TCR beta diversity per million cells dropped roughly linearly as age rose.

Then a second PCR, running roughly 6 to 12 cycles, was carried out with a sample-barcoded 5' primer and a J-beta primer mix. TCRdb reprocessed the 5' RACE reads with MiXCR, giving one entry per CDR3 protein. The table lists 1.4 million or so distinct CDR3 sequences, approximately 43% of them singletons, with over 3.5% in the top ten. The germline V gene has CDR1 SEHNR and CDR2 FQNEAQ (reference sequence). This CDR3 spans 13 amino acids. V was pared by 3 bases and J by 6 bases, with 3 bases of the junction left unmatched. A note on this clonotype: The antigen remains undetermined.

V usage is TRBV7-9 and J usage is TRBJ1-1, with 8 bases matching TRBD1. Sequenced: blood. This TCR was recovered from a woman aged 18-29 years in good health. The CDR3 region has the DNA TGTGCCAGCAGCTTCGACAGGGGAGCTGAAGCTTTCTTT. Amino acids: CASSFDRGAEAFF.